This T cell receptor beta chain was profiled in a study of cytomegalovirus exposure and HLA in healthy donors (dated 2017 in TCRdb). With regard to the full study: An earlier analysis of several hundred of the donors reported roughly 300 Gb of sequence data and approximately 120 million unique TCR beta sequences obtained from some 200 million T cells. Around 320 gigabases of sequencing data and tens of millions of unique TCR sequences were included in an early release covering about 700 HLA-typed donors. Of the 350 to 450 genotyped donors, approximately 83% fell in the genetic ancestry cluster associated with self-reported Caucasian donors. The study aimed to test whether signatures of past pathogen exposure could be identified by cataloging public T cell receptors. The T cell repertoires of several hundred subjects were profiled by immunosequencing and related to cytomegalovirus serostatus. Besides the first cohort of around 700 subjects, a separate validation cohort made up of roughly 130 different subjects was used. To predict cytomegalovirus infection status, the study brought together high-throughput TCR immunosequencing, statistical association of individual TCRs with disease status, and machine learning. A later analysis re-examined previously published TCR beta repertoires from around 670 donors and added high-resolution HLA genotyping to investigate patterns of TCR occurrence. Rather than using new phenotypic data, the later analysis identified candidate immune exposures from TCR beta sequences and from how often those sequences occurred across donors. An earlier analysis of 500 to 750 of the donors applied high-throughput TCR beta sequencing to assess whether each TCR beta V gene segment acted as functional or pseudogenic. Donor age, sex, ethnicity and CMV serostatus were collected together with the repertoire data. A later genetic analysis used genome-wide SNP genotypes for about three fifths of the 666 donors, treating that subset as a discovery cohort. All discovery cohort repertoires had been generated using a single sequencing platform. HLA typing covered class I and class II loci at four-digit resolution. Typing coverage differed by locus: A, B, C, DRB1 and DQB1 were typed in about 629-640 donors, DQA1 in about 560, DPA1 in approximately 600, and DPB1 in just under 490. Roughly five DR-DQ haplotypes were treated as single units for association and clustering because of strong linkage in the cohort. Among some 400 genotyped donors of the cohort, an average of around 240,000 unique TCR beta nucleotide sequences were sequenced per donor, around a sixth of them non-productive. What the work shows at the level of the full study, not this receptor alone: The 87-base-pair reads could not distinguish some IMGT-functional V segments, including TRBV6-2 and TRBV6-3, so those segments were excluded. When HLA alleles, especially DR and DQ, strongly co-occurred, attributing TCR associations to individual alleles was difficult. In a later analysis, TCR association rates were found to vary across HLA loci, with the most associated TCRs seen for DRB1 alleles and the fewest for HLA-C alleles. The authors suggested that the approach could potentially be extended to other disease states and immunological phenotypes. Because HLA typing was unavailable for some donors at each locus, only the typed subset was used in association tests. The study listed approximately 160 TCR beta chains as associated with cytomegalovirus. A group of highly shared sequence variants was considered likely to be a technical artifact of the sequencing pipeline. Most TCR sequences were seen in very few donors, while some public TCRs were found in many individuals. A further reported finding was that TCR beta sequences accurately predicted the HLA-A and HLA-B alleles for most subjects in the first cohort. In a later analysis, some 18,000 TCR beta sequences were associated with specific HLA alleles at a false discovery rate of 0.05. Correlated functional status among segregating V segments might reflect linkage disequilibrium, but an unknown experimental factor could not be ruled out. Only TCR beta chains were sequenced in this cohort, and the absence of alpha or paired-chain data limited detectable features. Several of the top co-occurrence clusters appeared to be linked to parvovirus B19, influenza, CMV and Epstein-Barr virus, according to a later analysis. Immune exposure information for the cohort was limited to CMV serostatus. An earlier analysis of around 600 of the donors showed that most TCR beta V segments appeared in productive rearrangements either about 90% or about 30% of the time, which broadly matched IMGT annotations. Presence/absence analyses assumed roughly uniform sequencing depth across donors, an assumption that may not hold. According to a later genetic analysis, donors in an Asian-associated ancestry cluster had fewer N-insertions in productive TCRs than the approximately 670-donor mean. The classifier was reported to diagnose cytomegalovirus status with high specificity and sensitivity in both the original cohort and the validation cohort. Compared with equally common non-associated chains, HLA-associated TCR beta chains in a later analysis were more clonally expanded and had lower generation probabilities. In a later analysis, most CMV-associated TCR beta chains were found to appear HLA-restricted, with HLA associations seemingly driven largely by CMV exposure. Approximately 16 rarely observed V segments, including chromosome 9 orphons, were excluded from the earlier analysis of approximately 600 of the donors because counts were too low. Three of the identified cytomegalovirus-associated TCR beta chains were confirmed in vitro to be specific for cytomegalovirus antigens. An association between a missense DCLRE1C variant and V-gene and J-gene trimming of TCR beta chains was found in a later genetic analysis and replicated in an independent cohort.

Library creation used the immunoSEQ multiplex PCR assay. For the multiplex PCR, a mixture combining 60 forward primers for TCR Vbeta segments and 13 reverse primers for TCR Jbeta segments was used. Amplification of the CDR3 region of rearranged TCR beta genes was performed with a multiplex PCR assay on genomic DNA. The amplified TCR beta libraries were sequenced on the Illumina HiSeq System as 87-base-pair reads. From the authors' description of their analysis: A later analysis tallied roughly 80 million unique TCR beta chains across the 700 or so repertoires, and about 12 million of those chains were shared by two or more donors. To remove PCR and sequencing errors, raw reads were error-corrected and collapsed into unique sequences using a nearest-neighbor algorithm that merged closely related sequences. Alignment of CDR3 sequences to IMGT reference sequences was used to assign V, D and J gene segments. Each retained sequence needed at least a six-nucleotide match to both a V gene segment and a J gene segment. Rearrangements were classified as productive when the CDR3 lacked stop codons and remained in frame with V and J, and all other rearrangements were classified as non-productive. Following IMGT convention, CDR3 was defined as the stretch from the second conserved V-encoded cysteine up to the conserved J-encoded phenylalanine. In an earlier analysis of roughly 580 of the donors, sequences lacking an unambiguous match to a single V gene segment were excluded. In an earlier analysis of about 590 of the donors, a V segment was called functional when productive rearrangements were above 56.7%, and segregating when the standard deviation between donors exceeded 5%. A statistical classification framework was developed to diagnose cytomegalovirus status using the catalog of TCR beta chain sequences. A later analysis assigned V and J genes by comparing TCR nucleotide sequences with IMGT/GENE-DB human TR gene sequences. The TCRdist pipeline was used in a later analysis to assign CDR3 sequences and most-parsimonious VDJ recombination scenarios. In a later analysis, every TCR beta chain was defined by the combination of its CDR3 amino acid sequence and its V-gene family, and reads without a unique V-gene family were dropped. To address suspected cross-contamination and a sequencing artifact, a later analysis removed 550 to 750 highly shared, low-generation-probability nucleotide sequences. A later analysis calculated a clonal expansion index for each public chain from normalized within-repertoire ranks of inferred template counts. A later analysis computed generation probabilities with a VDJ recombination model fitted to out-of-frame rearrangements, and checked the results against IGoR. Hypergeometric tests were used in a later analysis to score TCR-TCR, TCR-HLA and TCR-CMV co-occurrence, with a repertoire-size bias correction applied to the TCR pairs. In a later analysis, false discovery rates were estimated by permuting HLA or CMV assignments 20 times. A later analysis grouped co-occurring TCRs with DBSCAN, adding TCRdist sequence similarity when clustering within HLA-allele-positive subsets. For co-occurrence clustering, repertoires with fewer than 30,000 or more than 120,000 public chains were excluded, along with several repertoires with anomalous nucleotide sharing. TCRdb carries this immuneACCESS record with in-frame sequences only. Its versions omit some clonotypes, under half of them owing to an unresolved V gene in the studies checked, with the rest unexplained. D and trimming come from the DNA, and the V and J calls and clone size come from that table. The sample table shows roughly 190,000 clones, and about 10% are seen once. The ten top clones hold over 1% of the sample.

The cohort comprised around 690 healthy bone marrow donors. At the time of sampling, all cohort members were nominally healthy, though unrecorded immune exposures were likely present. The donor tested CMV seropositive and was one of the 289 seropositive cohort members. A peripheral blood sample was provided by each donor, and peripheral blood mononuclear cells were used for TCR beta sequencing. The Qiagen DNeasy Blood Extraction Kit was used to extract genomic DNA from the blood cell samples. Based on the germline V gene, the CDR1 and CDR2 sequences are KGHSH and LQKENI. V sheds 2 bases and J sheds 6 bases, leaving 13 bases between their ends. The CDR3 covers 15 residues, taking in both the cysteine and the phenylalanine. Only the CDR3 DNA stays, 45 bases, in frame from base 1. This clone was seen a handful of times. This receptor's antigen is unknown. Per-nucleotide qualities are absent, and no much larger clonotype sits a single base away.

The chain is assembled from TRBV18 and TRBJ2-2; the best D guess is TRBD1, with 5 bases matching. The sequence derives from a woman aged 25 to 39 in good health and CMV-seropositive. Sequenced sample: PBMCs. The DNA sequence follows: TGTGCCAGCTCACCAATCGTGGCAGGGCCCGGGGAGCTGTTTTTT. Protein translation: CASSPIVAGPGELFF.